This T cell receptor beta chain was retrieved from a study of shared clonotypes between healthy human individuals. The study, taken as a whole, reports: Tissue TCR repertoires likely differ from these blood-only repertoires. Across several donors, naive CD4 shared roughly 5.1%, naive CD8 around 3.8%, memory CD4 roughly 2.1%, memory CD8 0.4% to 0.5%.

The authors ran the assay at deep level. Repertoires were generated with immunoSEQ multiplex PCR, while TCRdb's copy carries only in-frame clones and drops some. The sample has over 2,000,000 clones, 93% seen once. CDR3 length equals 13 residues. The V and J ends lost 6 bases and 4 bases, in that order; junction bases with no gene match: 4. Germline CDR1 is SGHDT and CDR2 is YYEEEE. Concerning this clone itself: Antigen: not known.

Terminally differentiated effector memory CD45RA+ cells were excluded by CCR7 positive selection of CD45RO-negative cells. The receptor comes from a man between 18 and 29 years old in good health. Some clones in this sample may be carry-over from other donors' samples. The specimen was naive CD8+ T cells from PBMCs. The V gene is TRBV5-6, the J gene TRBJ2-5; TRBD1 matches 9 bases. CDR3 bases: TGTGCCAGCACCCACAGGGGGCGAGAGACCCAGTACTTC. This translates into CASTHRGRETQYF.